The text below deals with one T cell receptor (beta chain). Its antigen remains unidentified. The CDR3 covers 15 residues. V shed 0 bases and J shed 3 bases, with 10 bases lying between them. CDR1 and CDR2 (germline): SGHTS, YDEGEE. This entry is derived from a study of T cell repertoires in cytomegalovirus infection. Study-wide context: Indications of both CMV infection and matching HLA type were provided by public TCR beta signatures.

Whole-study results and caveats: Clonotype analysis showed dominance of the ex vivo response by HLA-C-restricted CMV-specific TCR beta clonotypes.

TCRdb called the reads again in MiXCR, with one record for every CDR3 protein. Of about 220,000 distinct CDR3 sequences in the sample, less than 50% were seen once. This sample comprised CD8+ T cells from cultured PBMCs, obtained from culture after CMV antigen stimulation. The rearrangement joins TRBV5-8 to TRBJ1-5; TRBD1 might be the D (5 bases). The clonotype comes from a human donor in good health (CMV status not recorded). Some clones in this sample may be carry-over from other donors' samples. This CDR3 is CASSLEGRINQPQHF. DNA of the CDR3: TGTGCCAGCAGCTTGGAGGGACGGATCAATCAGCCCCAGCATTTT.